A selection of T cell receptor beta chains follows, all from one sample in a study of CD8 T cells in ankylosing spondylitis. TCRdb itself ran the 5' RACE reads through MiXCR, one entry per CDR3 protein. The table shows fewer than 350,000 distinct CDR3 sequences, with 11% occurring only once. The sequencing input was blood, either unsorted or a sorted T cell fraction (not recorded which). All receptors derive from a female donor with ankylosing spondylitis or in good health (not recorded which). CDR3s include the opening cysteine and the closing phenylalanine or tryptophan. A D gene is named only where the DNA matches it firmly. Clone size is shown for a subset of rows, as once, few, many or a class of expanded clone.

-	TRBJ1-1	TRBV9	many	15	TGTGCCAGCAGCGTACTCCTGGGGTCCAACACTGAAGCTTTCTTT	CASSVLLGSNTEAFF
TRBD2	TRBJ2-7	TRBV2	-	18	TGTGCCAGCAGTGAAGCGGGACTAGCGGGGGACATCTCCTACGAGCAGTACTTC	CASSEAGLAGDISYEQYF
-	TRBJ2-3	TRBV20-1	-	14	TGCAGTGCTGAAAACCTCCGGGGATCAGATACGCAGTATTTT	CSAENLRGSDTQYF
TRBD1	TRBJ2-2	TRBV5-5	-	14	TGTGCCACCAAGGACAGGGGAAACACCGGGGAGCTGTTTTTT	CATKDRGNTGELFF
TRBD2	TRBJ2-3	TRBV4-3	-	16	TGCGCCAGCAGCCCGGGACTAGCGGGGCGCGTGGATACGCAGTATTTT	CASSPGLAGRVDTQYF
-	TRBJ2-2	TRBV20-1	-	16	TGCAGTGCTAGAGATTTGCAGCGGACGAACACCGGGGAGCTGTTTTTT	CSARDLQRTNTGELFF
-	TRBJ1-5	TRBV3-1	-	15	TGTGCCAGCAGTCCGTTCGGTGGGGGCGATCAGCCCCAGCATTTT	CASSPFGGGDQPQHF
-	TRBJ2-2	TRBV25-1	many	12	TGTGCCAGCAGTTTCCACACCGGGGAGCTGTTTTTT	CASSFHTGELFF
-	TRBJ1-1	TRBV3-1	many	11	TGTGCCAGCAGCCAAACCACTGAAGCTTTCTTT	CASSQTTEAFF
-	TRBJ1-2	TRBV5-6	many	16	TGTGCCAGCAGCTTGGCCACTTGGGGCATTAACTATGGCTACACCTTC	CASSLATWGINYGYTF
-	TRBJ2-4	TRBV7-9	-	15	TGTGCCAGCAGCTTAGCTGGGGGTAGCAAAAACATTCAGTACTTC	CASSLAGGSKNIQYF
-	TRBJ1-5	TRBV4-1	-	14	TGCGCCAGCAGCCAAGACGGGGGCAATCAGCCCCAGCATTTT	CASSQDGGNQPQHF
-	TRBJ2-7	TRBV6-5	many	17	TGTGCCAGCAGTTACTCGGGCAGGCCTGTCTATCCCTACGAGCAGTACTTC	CASSYSGRPVYPYEQYF
-	TRBJ2-2	TRBV5-1	-	15	TGCGCCAGCAGACCCCCCGAAAGAGGCACCGGGGAGCTGTTTTTT	CASRPPERGTGELFF
-	TRBJ1-1	TRBV30	-	14	TGTGCCTGGAGTACCTACTGGCAGAACACTGAAGCTTTCTTT	CAWSTYWQNTEAFF
-	TRBJ2-3	TRBV3-1	few	14	TGTGCCAGCAGCCTCGACCTATACACAGATACGCAGTATTTT	CASSLDLYTDTQYF
-	TRBJ2-3	TRBV7-9	many	14	TGTGCCAGCAGCTCCGGACTCTCCACAGATACGCAGTATTTT	CASSSGLSTDTQYF
-	TRBJ1-6	TRBV20-1	many	15	TGCAGTACCTCTACAGGGAGCTCCTATAATTCACCCCTCCACTTT	CSTSTGSSYNSPLHF
TRBD2	TRBJ2-2	TRBV12-3/TRBV12-4	few	17	TGTGCCAGCAGTTTTCCGGGGGAGGGCCGCGGTGGCGGGGAGCTGTTTTTT	CASSFPGEGRGGGELFF
TRBD2	TRBJ2-7	TRBV20-1	many	13	TGCAGTTCTGGACTAGCGGGAGTCTACGAGCAGTACTTC	CSSGLAGVYEQYF
-	TRBJ2-5	TRBV20-1	many	12	TGCAGTGCTAGCCAACGTTGGGAGACCCAGTACTTC	CSASQRWETQYF
-	TRBJ1-5	TRBV20-1	many	18	TGCAGTGCTAGCCCACAGGTCTCGGCGAGCTTCAGCAATCAGCCCCAGCATTTT	CSASPQVSASFSNQPQHF
-	TRBJ2-2	TRBV10-1	few	14	TGCGCCAGCAGGGAGGGATCCCTGGTCGGGGAGCTGTTTTTT	CASREGSLVGELFF
TRBD2	TRBJ2-1	TRBV7-7	many	15	TGTGCTAGCAGCTTACATAGTAGCGGGGGCTATGAGCAGTTCTTC	CASSLHSSGGYEQFF
-	TRBJ2-3	TRBV5-1	large	14	TGCGCCAGCAGCCGCAGGGTGCCGACAGATACGCAGTATTTT	CASSRRVPTDTQYF
-	TRBJ2-5	TRBV20-1	many	16	TGCAGTGCTAGATGGGGCCTGGGCGGGCTCCAAGAGACCCAGTACTTC	CSARWGLGGLQETQYF
TRBD2	TRBJ2-2	TRBV5-1	-	16	TGCGCCAGCAGCTTGGGTAGCGGGGCGCCCGCCGGGGAGCTGTTTTTT	CASSLGSGAPAGELFF
TRBD2	TRBJ2-1	TRBV20-1	many	14	TGCAGTGCAACTAGCGGGGGGGGATACAATGAGCAGTTCTTC	CSATSGGGYNEQFF
-	TRBJ1-1	TRBV6-1	many	19	TGTGCCAGCAGTCGAACTATTCAGGGGTCCGCCCGGTTGAACACTGAAGCTTTCTTT	CASSRTIQGSARLNTEAFF
-	TRBJ2-1	TRBV27	few	19	TGTGCCAGCAGTTCAGAGGCTAGCGCCCGGGCCGAGTCCTACAATGAGCAGTTCTTC	CASSSEASARAESYNEQFF
-	TRBJ1-1	TRBV3-1	many	12	TGTGCCAGCAGCCAACGAGGCGCTGAAGCTTTCTTT	CASSQRGAEAFF
TRBD2	TRBJ2-7	TRBV5-1	many	14	TGCGCCAGCAGCGTCAGCGGGGGTCTCTACGAGCAGTACTTC	CASSVSGGLYEQYF
TRBD1	TRBJ2-7	TRBV6-2/TRBV6-3	-	13	TGTGCCAGCAGTTTAACGTCAGGGGGCAAGCAGTACTTC	CASSLTSGGKQYF
-	TRBJ2-5	TRBV29-1	many	13	TGCAGCGTTTACGGGCCATTGGAAGAGACCCAGTACTTC	CSVYGPLEETQYF
-	TRBJ2-7	TRBV29-1	-	14	TGCAGCGCCACGGGACGATTAAGCTCCTACGAGCAGTACTTC	CSATGRLSSYEQYF
TRBD1	TRBJ1-5	TRBV20-1	-	18	TGCAGTGCTTCGCCCCGGGACAGGGGGCTCGCGGGCAATCAGCCCCAGCATTTT	CSASPRDRGLAGNQPQHF
-	TRBJ2-1	TRBV7-3	-	12	TGTGCCAGCAGCTTCCAGGACAATGAGCAGTTCTTC	CASSFQDNEQFF
-	TRBJ2-2	TRBV29-1	many	16	TGCAGCGTTGAAGATCTTCATCGACAGAACACCGGGGAGCTGTTTTTT	CSVEDLHRQNTGELFF
-	TRBJ1-3	TRBV6-5	-	16	TGTGCCAGCAGTTACTCGGGGGATTTCTCTGGAAACACCATATATTTT	CASSYSGDFSGNTIYF
TRBD1	TRBJ1-6	TRBV20-1	many	15	TGCAGTGCTAGAGATCGTGGGACAGACGTCTCACCCCTCCACTTT	CSARDRGTDVSPLHF
TRBD1	TRBJ2-5	TRBV12-3/TRBV12-4	-	15	TGTGCCAGCAGCTCCTTACAGGGGAACCAAGAGACCCAGTACTTC	CASSSLQGNQETQYF
TRBD1	TRBJ2-7	TRBV6-1	many	14	TGTGCCAGCAGTGATGGGACAGCTAGATACGAGCAGTACTTC	CASSDGTARYEQYF
-	TRBJ2-3	TRBV6-2/TRBV6-3	-	14	TGTGCCAGCAGTTCCCCCCAGCAGGTAGTTACGCAGTATTTT	CASSSPQQVVTQYF
-	TRBJ2-2	TRBV11-2	-	14	TGTGCCAGCAGCTTAGATCGGGGTGGCGGGGAGCTGTTTTTT	CASSLDRGGGELFF